This T cell receptor (beta chain) stems from a study of blood T cell repertoires in COVID-19. Whole-study context: Samples of COVID-19 (acute and convalescent) were obtained from the United States, Italy and Spain. From T cells, B-cell-depleted T cells, or PBMCs came the material, which was cDNA or gDNA.

The method was immunoSEQ multiplex PCR; TCRdb's version includes in-frame clones alone and lacks a portion of them. The sample contains 150,000 to 200,000 clones, about 89% of which appear only once. The germline V and J ends were trimmed by 1 base and 7 bases, with 11 bases remaining between them. The CDR3 has 14 amino acids. Germline CDR1 and CDR2: LGHNA and YSLEER. This clone was observed a handful of times. Sequenced material: peripheral blood. The chain has TRBV4-3 and TRBJ1-5; no clear D. This TCR was sampled from a man aged 18 to 29 who had recovered from COVID-19. CDR3 bases: TGCGCCAGCAGCCAAGTCACAGCGGCGCAGCCCCAGCATTTT. Protein product: CASSQVTAAQPQHF.